One TCR beta chain is described in this entry. Its antigen is not identified. The data were produced by immunoSEQ multiplex PCR, yet TCRdb's version contains in-frame clones alone and is incomplete. There are about 46,000 clones in the sample; 65% to 85% occur only once, and 1.5% to 2% lies in the top ten. The data originate from a study of OX40 agonist ivuxolimab in advanced cancers. Study background: Patients with hepatocellular carcinoma, melanoma, renal cell or head and neck cancer made up the dose-escalation patients.

Study-level points and caveats: Clones of CD4+ and CD8+ blood T cells grew by week 6 at doses of 0.1 to 3.0 mg/kg.

This CDR3 region has 15 residues. Germline lookup yields CDR1 MNHNS and CDR2 SASEGT. The trim removed 4 bases at V and 5 bases at J, leaving 8 bases unmatched. This chain uses TRBV6-1 with TRBJ1-1, with 9 bases matching TRBD1. Sample: CD4+ or CD8+ T cells sorted from blood, taken in a trial of the OX40 agonist ivuxolimab. This TCR was recovered from an adult with an advanced solid tumor such as melanoma, head and neck, liver or kidney cancer. The chain's CDR3 is CASSARGQGTTEAFF. CDR3 nucleotides: TGTGCCAGCAGTGCCCGGGGACAGGGTACGACTGAAGCTTTCTTT.